The clone carrying this T cell receptor beta chain was recorded only once. Germline V gene sequence: CDR1 SGHTA, CDR2 FQGNSA. The CDR3 covers 15 residues. V dropped 4 bases and J dropped 5 bases, with 17 bases sitting between them. This entry is derived from a study of blood T cell repertoires in COVID-19. As for the study in general: COVID-19 samples, acute and convalescent, were from the United States, Italy and Spain. The cDNA or gDNA used as material had been derived from T cells, B-cell-depleted T cells, or PBMCs.

Authors' processing steps: Amplifying reference gene primers gave estimates of nucleated cell counts. Sequenced by immunoSEQ multiplex PCR; TCRdb stores in-frame clones only, minus some. V, J and clone size derive from that table, while D and trimming were established from the DNA sequence. The sample records approximately 290,000 clones, around 90% being singletons. The clonotype comes from a man younger than 30 with active or convalescent COVID-19. The V and J genes are TRBV7-2 and TRBJ2-5, with D perhaps TRBD1 (5 bases). Sequenced input: peripheral blood. The CDR3 sequence: CASSSRQGGTETQYF. In DNA form, the CDR3 reads TGTGCCAGCAGCTCTCGCCAGGGTGGAACGGAGACCCAGTACTTC.